These T cell receptor beta chains were read from a single sample in a study of control samples from healthy donors and cancer patients. The method was immunoSEQ multiplex PCR; TCRdb's version includes in-frame clones alone and lacks a portion of them. The sample records tens of thousands of clones, approximately 94% being singletons. Input material: PBMCs. These receptors were taken from a woman in her thirties or forties with lung cancer. Both conserved end residues are part of each CDR3. D genes are given only for firm matches. Expanded clones get a size class; other rows say once, few or many, or leave the size out.

clone_size j_call d_call v_call cdr3_nt cdr3_aa
NA TRBJ1-3 NA TRBV11-2 TGTGCCAGCCGAGGTGGGGCTAGGTCTGGAAACACCATATATTTT CASRGGARSGNTIYF
NA TRBJ2-7 TRBD2 TRBV7-9 TGTGCCAGCAGCCTATCTTCGGGGGGGGTCGCCGAGCAGTACTTC CASSLSSGGVAEQYF
NA TRBJ2-3 TRBD2 TRBV7-2 TGTGCCAGCAGGGGGGGGATCGCAGATACGCAGTATTTT CASRGGIADTQYF
NA TRBJ2-2 NA TRBV14 TGTGCCAGCAGCTTTCTGACTTTGGACGACGGGGAGCTGTTTTTT CASSFLTLDDGELFF
NA TRBJ2-5 TRBD2 TRBV18 TGTGCCAGCTCACCACAGAGGACTAGCGGGGGTGTGGAGACCCAGTACTTC CASSPQRTSGGVETQYF
NA TRBJ2-7 NA TRBV10-3 TGTGCCATCAGTGAAGCGACAGGTACCAACGAGCAGTACTTC CAISEATGTNEQYF
NA TRBJ2-5 NA TRBV6-5 TGTGCCAGCTCACCGCCGGACCCAATAGGGACCCAGTACTTC CASSPPDPIGTQYF
NA TRBJ2-7 TRBD1 TRBV14 TGTGCCAGCAGCCAAGATCCTGGGACAGTGTCCTACGAGCAGTACTTC CASSQDPGTVSYEQYF
NA TRBJ1-1 NA TRBV18 TGTGCCAGCTCACCAATGGCCTACACTGAAGCTTTCTTT CASSPMAYTEAFF
once TRBJ1-5 TRBD1 TRBV30 TGTGCCTGGACCCTAACAGGGGGCAGCAATCAGCCCCAGCATTTT CAWTLTGGSNQPQHF
NA TRBJ2-1 NA TRBV19 TGTGCCAGTAGTATGTCGGGGGATGAGCAGTTCTTC CASSMSGDEQFF
NA TRBJ1-5 NA TRBV18 TGTGCCAGCTCACCAACCGGGAGCTTAGGACCCTATAGCAATCAGCCCCAGCATTTT CASSPTGSLGPYSNQPQHF
NA TRBJ1-2 NA TRBV23-1 TGCGCCACCCCTCAGGATGGCTACACCTTC CATPQDGYTF
NA TRBJ1-1 NA TRBV4-1 TGCGCCAGCAGCCAAGAGCGGGTTACAAACACTGAAGCTTTCTTT CASSQERVTNTEAFF
NA TRBJ2-3 NA TRBV3-1/TRBV3-2 TGTGCCAGCAGCAACCACGGGGTCACAGATACGCAGTATTTT CASSNHGVTDTQYF
NA TRBJ1-2 NA TRBV29-1 TGCAGCGTGGTAGACGGGGGTACCTATGGCTACACCTTC CSVVDGGTYGYTF
NA TRBJ2-7 TRBD2 TRBV6-5 TGTGCCAGCAGCGGGACTAGCGGGGGGGCTCGGGAGCAGTACTTC CASSGTSGGAREQYF
NA TRBJ1-6 NA TRBV3-1/TRBV3-2 TGTGCCAGCAGCCAAGGGACAGCACCCCTCCACTTT CASSQGTAPLHF
NA TRBJ1-2 TRBD1 TRBV4-1 TGCGCCAGCAGCCAGGGACAGCGCTATGGCTACACCTTC CASSQGQRYGYTF
once TRBJ1-5 NA TRBV10-3 TGTGCCATCAGTGGGCACCAACAGCCCCAGCATTTT CAISGHQQPQHF
NA TRBJ1-6 TRBD1 TRBV10-3 TGTGCCATCAGGACCGGACAGGGCCTCTATAATTCACCCCTCCACTTT CAIRTGQGLYNSPLHF
NA TRBJ2-5 TRBD2 TRBV7-2 TGTGCCATCTCGCCCCAGGGTAGCGGGGACTGGGGGGAGACCCAGTACTTC CAISPQGSGDWGETQYF
NA TRBJ2-5 TRBD2 TRBV27 TGTGCCAGCACCAAACTAGCGGGGGGTTTTGAGACCCAGTACTTC CASTKLAGGFETQYF
NA TRBJ1-5 NA TRBV6-1 TGTGCCAGCAGTGAAGCAGGGTACCTAGAGAATCAGCCCCAGCATTTT CASSEAGYLENQPQHF
NA TRBJ1-1 NA TRBV5-1 TGCGCCAGCAGCTTGGAGGGGGGCAGACTTTTGATGAACACTGAAGCTTTCTTT CASSLEGGRLLMNTEAFF
once TRBJ1-2 TRBD1 TRBV11-2 TGTGCCAGCAGCACCTACAATAAAGGACAGGGAAAAGACTATGGCTACACCTTC CASSTYNKGQGKDYGYTF
NA TRBJ2-2 NA TRBV6-1 TGTGCCAGCAGTGAGGGGGACACTTTCACCGGGGAGCTGTTTTTT CASSEGDTFTGELFF
NA TRBJ1-2 TRBD1 TRBV29-1 TGCAGTACACTGGGACAGTCATATGGCTACACCTTC CSTLGQSYGYTF
NA TRBJ2-4 NA TRBV19 TGTGCCAGTAGTACGGGGATGATCAAAAACATTCAGTACTTC CASSTGMIKNIQYF
NA TRBJ2-1 TRBD2 TRBV5-1 TGCGCCAGCAGCTTGGGACCCGGGGGGGAATATGGTGAGCAGTTCTTC CASSLGPGGEYGEQFF
NA TRBJ1-2 NA TRBV10-3 TGTGCCATCAGTGAGTCGAGAGGGTATGGCTACACCTTC CAISESRGYGYTF
NA TRBJ1-2 NA TRBV3-1/TRBV3-2 TGTGCCAGCAGTCCGGGATCCGTATATGGCTACACCTTC CASSPGSVYGYTF
NA TRBJ2-6 NA TRBV9 TGTGCCCGCAGCGTAGGGGGGGCTGGGGCCAACGTCCTGACTTTC CARSVGGAGANVLTF
NA TRBJ2-2 TRBD1 TRBV9 TGTGCCAGCAGCCCTCGAAACAGGGGACCGAACACCGGGGAGCTGTTTTTT CASSPRNRGPNTGELFF
NA TRBJ1-1 TRBD1 TRBV7-9 TGTGCCAGCAGCACACTCCGGACAGGGTCGAACACTGAAGCTTTCTTT CASSTLRTGSNTEAFF
NA TRBJ2-3 NA TRBV18 TGTGCCAGCTCACCCGCCCCGTCAGATACGCAGTATTTT CASSPAPSDTQYF
NA TRBJ2-5 NA TRBV18 TGTGCCAGCTCACCTTGGGCCAGATCCCAGGAGACCCAGTACTTC CASSPWARSQETQYF
NA TRBJ1-2 NA TRBV6-4 TGTGCCAGCAGACGCTATGGCTACACCTTC CASRRYGYTF
NA TRBJ2-1 NA TRBV15 TGTGCCACCAGCGGAGGGGGCTCCTACAATGAGCAGTTCTTC CATSGGGSYNEQFF
NA TRBJ1-4 NA TRBV11-3 TGTGCCAGCAGCTTAGTGGGGACGGGGGAAGAAAAACTGTTTTTT CASSLVGTGEEKLFF
NA TRBJ2-1 NA TRBV11-3 TGTGCCAGCAGCTTAGATTGGGGGGGGGCCGAGAATGAGCAGTTCTTC CASSLDWGGAENEQFF